This T cell receptor beta chain was identified during a study of a mutant IDH1 vaccine in newly diagnosed glioma. About the research overall: Mean patient age was around 40 years; 62.5% were male and 37.5% female.

General study points: Pseudoprogression appears to have had no connection to changes in top peripheral T cell clonotypes.

Libraries were prepared by immunoSEQ multiplex PCR; TCRdb keeps only in-frame clonotypes and omits some of them. There are 35,000 to 50,000 clones in the sample; 92% occur only once, and approximately 2.5% lies in the top ten. Time point meaning: week 35, safety follow-up. The study gave 300 ug of mutant IDH1 20-mer peptide per vaccine dose, with topical imiquimod. The patients were given eight vaccinations, one each in weeks 1, 3, 5, 7, 11, 15, 19 and 23. Details on this clone: No antigen is known for it.

The ends were cut back, 3 bases at V and 1 base at J, with 13 bases in the middle. CDR1 and CDR2 (germline): KGHSH, LQKENI. This CDR3 has 16 residues. The sequencing here drew on PBMCs, taken from a glioma patient whose treatment included an IDH1 peptide vaccine. This TCR was sampled from a man in his fifties with glioma. The rearrangement joins TRBV18 to TRBJ1-5; D might be TRBD1 (5 bases). CDR3 sequence: CASSPGPVWSNQPQHF. CDR3 in DNA: TGTGCCAGCTCACCGGGGCCGGTTTGGAGCAATCAGCCCCAGCATTTT. Filled out from reference TRBV18 and TRBJ1-5, the complete variable domain reads NAGVMQNPRHLVRRRGQEARLRCSPMKGHSHVYWYRQLPEEGLKFMVYLQKENIIDESGMPKERFSAEFPKEGPSILRIQQVVRGDSAAYFCASSPGPVWSNQPQHFGDGTRLSIL.